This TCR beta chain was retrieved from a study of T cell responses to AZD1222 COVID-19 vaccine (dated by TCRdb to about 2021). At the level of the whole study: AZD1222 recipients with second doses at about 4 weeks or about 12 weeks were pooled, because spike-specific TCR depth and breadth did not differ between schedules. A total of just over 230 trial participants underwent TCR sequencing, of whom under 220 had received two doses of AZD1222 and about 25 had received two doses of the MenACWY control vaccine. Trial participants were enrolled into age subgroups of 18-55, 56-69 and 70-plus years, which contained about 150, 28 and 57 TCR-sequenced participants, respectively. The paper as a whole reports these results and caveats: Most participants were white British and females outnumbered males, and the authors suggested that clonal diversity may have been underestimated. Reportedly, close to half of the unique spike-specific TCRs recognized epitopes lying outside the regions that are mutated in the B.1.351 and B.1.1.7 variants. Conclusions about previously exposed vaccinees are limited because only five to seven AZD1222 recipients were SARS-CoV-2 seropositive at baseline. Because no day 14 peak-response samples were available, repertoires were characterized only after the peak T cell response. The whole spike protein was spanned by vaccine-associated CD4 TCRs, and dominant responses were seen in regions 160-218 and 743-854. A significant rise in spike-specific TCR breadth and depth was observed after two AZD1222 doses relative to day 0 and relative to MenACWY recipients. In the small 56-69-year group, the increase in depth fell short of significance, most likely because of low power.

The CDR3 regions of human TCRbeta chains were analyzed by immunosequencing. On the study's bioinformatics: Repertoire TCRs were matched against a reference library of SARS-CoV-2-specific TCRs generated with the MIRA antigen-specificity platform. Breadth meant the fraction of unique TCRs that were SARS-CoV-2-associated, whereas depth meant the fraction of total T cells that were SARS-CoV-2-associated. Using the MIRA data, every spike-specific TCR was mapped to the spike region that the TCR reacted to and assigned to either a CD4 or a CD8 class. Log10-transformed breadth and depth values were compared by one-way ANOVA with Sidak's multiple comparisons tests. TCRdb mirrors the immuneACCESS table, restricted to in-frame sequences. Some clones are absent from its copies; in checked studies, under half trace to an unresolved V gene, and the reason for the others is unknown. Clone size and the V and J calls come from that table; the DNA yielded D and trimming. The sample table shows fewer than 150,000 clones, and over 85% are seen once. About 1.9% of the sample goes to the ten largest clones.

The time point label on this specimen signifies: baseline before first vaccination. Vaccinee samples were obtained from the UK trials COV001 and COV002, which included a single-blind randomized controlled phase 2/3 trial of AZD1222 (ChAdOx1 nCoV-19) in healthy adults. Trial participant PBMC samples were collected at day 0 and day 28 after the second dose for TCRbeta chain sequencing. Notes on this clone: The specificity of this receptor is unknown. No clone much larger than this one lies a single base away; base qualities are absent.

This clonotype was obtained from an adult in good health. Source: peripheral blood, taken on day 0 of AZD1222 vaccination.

The nucleotide sequence is given as TGCGCCAGCAGCCACCCTAGCGGGATTGGGACCTACAATGAGCAGTTCTTC. This encodes CASSHPSGIGTYNEQFF. Rearrangement joined TRBV5-1 to TRBJ2-1; the junction holds 9 bases that match TRBD2. Including the terminal cysteine and phenylalanine, the CDR3 comprises 17 residues. Only the CDR3 portion is preserved as DNA: 51 bases, with reading frame beginning at the first base. The germline V and J ends show losses of 4 bases and 2 bases respectively, and no gene match explains 10 bases of the junction. Taken from the germline V gene, the CDR1 and CDR2 loops are SGHRS and YFSETQ.